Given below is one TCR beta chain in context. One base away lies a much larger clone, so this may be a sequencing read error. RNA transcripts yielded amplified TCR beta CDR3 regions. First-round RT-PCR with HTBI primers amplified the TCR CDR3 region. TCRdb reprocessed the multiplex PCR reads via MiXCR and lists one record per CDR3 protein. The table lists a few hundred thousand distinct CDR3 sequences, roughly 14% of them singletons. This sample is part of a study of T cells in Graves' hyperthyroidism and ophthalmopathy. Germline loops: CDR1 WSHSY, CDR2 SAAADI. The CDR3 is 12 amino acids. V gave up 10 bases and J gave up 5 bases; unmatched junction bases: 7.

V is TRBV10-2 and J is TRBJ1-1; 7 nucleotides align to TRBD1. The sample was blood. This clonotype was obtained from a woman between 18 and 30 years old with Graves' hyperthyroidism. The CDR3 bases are TGCGCCAACACCGACAGGGATACTGAAGCTTTCTTT. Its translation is CANTDRDTEAFF.